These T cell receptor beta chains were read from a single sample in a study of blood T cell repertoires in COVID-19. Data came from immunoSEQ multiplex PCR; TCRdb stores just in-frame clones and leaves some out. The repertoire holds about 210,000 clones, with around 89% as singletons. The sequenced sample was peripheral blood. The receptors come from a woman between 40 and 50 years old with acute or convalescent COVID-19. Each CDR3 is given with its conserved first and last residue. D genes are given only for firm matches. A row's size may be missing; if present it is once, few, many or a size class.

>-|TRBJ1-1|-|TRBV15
CATSTTVNTEAFF
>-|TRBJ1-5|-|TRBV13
CASSLAGGNQPQHF
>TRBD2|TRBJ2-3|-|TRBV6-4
CASSESLAGLPDTQYF
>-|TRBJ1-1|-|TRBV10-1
CASSDLGTPEAFF
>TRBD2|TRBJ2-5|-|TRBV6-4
CASSDPLAGSQETQYF
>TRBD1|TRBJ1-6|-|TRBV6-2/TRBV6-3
CASSVTGTGRSPLHF
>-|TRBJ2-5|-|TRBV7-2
CASSLVVASQETQYF
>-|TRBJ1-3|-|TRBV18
CASSPSTPKSRNTIYF
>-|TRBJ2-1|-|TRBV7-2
CASSLWAGREQFF
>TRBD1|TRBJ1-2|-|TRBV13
CASSYTKQGASGYTF
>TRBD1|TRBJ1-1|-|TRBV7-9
CASRVTGAVEAFF
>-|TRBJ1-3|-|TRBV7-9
CASSVAVVKGNTIYF
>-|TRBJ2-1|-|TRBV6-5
CASMFHSSYNEQFF
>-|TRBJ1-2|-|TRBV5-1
CASSPQQGSYGYTF
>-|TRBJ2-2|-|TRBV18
CASSPNSNSMQNTGELFF
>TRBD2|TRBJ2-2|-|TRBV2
CASRGGLAQNTGELFF
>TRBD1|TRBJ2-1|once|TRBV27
CASSSRAGTDKYNEQFF
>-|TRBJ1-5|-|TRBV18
CASSPGGGNQPQHF
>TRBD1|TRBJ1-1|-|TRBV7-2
CASSSQGLFTEAFF
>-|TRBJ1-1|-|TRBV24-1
CATSDLDSQAFF
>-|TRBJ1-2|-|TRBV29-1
CSAEPGGGGFIYGYTF
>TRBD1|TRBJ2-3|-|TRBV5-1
CASSFPPGQRVDTQYF
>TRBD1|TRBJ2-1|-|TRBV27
CASSLGPGQADEQFF
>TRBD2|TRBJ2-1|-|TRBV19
CASSRFASGLPYNEQFF
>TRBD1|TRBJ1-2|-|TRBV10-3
CAITRGGQGTERGANYGYTF